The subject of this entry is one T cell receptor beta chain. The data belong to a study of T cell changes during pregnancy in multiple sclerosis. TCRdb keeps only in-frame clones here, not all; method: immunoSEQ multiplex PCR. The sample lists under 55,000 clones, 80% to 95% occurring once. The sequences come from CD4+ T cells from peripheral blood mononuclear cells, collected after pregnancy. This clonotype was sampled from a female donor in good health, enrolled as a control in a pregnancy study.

The CDR3 DNA reads TGTGCCATCAGTCCGACTTCCACAGGGGTGGATGGCTACACCTTC. Its translation is CAISPTSTGVDGYTF. This chain joins TRBV10-3 and TRBJ1-2; 7 bases fit TRBD1. V gave up 5 bases and J gave up 6 bases; unmatched junction bases: 12. The CDR3 totals 15 residues. Germline CDR1 ENHRY, CDR2 SYGVKD.